This paragraph reports one T cell receptor (beta chain). Its cognate antigen is unknown. Per germline, CDR1 SGHDT and CDR2 YYEEEE. The CDR3 is 15 amino acids. V lost 4 bases and J 1 base, leaving 15 bases between the germline ends. Everyone who donated was a healthy bone marrow donor. PCR employed 60 Vbeta and 13 Jbeta primers. TCRdb keeps only in-frame clones here, not all; method: immunoSEQ multiplex PCR. The table lists some 110,000 clones, about 76% of them singletons. The data stem from a study of cytomegalovirus exposure and HLA in healthy donors. Findings of the study overall: Later on, an analysis found that several of the most significant clusters appeared to be linked to common viral pathogens, which included parvovirus B19. TCR beta sequences reportedly predicted the HLA-A and HLA-B alleles of most subjects accurately.

This receptor was identified in a man aged 30 to 45 in good health and CMV-seropositive. The chain carries TRBV5-6 and TRBJ2-7, with a tentative D call TRBD1 (5 bases). The sequenced material came from PBMCs. CDR3 sequence reads: CASSQGWEISYEQYF. CDR3 DNA: TGTGCCAGCAGCCAGGGATGGGAAATTTCCTACGAGCAGTACTTC.